This T cell receptor (beta chain) is from a study of cytomegalovirus exposure and HLA in healthy donors. Study-level results: For cytomegalovirus status, the classifier reportedly gave diagnoses with high specificity and sensitivity.

Note on this clone: No antigen is known for it.

Per germline, CDR1 SNHLY and CDR2 FYNNEI. V dropped 6 bases and J dropped 0 bases, with 8 bases sitting between them. This CDR3 region has 13 residues. Data came from immunoSEQ multiplex PCR; TCRdb stores just in-frame clones and leaves some out. The sample yields some 150,000 clones, 87% seen once. This chain connects TRBV2 to TRBJ1-1; no clear D gene. Sequences were obtained from PBMCs. The clonotype comes from a man younger than 35 in good health and CMV-seropositive. The CDR3 coding sequence is TGTGCCAGCAGGACAATGATGAACACTGAAGCTTTCTTT. Amino acid sequence: CASRTMMNTEAFF.